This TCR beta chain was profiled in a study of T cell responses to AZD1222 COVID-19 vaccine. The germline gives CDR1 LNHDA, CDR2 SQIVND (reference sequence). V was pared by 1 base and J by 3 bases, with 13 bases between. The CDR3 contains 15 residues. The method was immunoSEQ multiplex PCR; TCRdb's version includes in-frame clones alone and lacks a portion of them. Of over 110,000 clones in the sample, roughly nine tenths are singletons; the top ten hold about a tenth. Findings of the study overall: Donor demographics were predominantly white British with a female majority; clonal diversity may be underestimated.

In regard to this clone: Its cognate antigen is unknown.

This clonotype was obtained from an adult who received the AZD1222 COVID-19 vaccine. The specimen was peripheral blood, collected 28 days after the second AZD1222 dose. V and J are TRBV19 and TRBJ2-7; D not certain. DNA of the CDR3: TGTGCCAGTAGTATAGGTTCAGGCCCCATCTACGAGCAGTACTTC. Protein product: CASSIGSGPIYEQYF.